Listed below are T cell receptor beta chains from one sample, sequenced in a study of untreated major depressive disorder. TCRdb keeps only in-frame clones here, not all; method: immunoSEQ multiplex PCR. Of about 21,000 clones listed, 85% to 95% are singletons. The material sequenced was CD4+ T cells from PBMCs. These receptors were taken from a man aged 25 to 40 in good health. The CDR3 runs from the conserved cysteine through the conserved F or W. Fields, in order: CDR3 length, V gene, D gene, clone size, J gene, CDR3 protein, CDR3 DNA. A D gene is named only where the DNA matches it firmly. The listing skips clone size in some rows; elsewhere it reads once, few, many or a size class.

13	TRBV30	-	-	TRBJ2-5	CAWSGSLGETQYF	TGTGCCTGGAGCGGGAGTCTCGGTGAGACCCAGTACTTC
14	TRBV7-9	-	-	TRBJ1-2	CASSPLTARNGYTF	TGTGCCAGCAGCCCACTGACAGCTAGGAATGGCTACACCTTC
13	TRBV2	TRBD1	-	TRBJ1-1	CASRRGGVGEAFF	TGTGCCAGCAGGCGAGGGGGCGTGGGTGAAGCTTTCTTT
13	TRBV19	-	-	TRBJ2-2	CASSLLRTGELFF	TGTGCCAGTAGTCTCCTTCGTACCGGGGAGCTGTTTTTT
17	TRBV25-1	TRBD1	-	TRBJ1-2	CASSEFGTGGPSYGYTF	TGTGCCAGCAGTGAATTCGGGACAGGCGGGCCCTCTTATGGCTACACCTTC
16	TRBV5-4	-	-	TRBJ1-3	CASSPGRANSGNTIYF	TGTGCCAGCAGCCCCGGGAGGGCTAACTCTGGAAACACCATATATTTT
13	TRBV5-1	TRBD1	-	TRBJ2-7	CASSLGTGQEQYF	TGCGCCAGCAGCTTGGGGACAGGTCAAGAGCAGTACTTC
15	TRBV2	-	-	TRBJ1-3	CASRTGTVSGNTIYF	TGTGCCAGCAGGACCGGGACGGTCTCTGGAAACACCATATATTTT
13	TRBV5-1	-	-	TRBJ2-1	CASSSRAGNEQFF	TGCGCCAGCAGCTCGAGGGCGGGGAATGAGCAGTTCTTC
16	TRBV6-5	-	-	TRBJ2-5	CASSYSPTGAQETQYF	TGTGCCAGCAGTTACTCCCCTACGGGTGCGCAAGAGACCCAGTACTTC
15	TRBV5-1	-	few	TRBJ1-2	CASTPLTDYNYGYTF	TGCGCCAGCACCCCGTTGACAGACTATAACTATGGCTACACCTTC
13	TRBV29-1	-	-	TRBJ1-1	CSVEGRLNTEAFF	TGCAGCGTGGAGGGACGGTTGAACACTGAAGCTTTCTTT
15	TRBV6-5	-	-	TRBJ2-7	CASSRSVISPYEQYF	TGTGCCAGCAGCCGGAGCGTGATTTCACCCTACGAGCAGTACTTC